This entry lists 3 T cell receptor beta chains sequenced from one sample in a study of blood T cell repertoires in COVID-19 (dated by TCRdb to between 2020 and 2021). The library came from the immunoSEQ multiplex PCR assay. TCRdb stores this immuneACCESS table with in-frame sequences only. Part of the clones is absent; in the studies checked, under half of the shortfall reflects unresolved V genes, and no reason is known for the rest. This sample comprises fewer than 120,000 clones, about 80% of them detected only once. Clones ranked in the top ten supply roughly 3.8% of the sample. Sample: peripheral blood. The receptors shown here come from a woman of 80 years or more with acute or convalescent COVID-19.

V gene TRBV12-5 combines with J gene TRBJ1-1; D is unclear. Germline V CDR1 and CDR2: LGHNT, FRNRAP. The CDR3 loop spans 14 amino acids. Trimming took 2 bases from V and 5 from J, leaving 12 bases between them. The CDR3 spells CASGLTQSITEAFF. CDR3 coding DNA: TGTGCTAGTGGTTTGACACAGTCGATAACTGAAGCTTTCTTT.

This chain links TRBV7-8 with TRBJ2-1, with 8 bases identical to TRBD2. Germline loops: CDR1 SGHVS, CDR2 FQNEAQ. The CDR3 loop spans 15 amino acids. Germline trimming cut 3 bases from V and 1 base from J; bases unmatched to any gene: 2. The CDR3 DNA reads TGTGCCAGCAGCTTTACTAGCGGATCCTACAATGAGCAGTTCTTC. Amino acid sequence: CASSFTSGSYNEQFF.

This clone was recorded many times. The chain couples TRBV7-9 to TRBJ2-1, with 14 nucleotides matching TRBD2. The germline V gene encodes CDR1 SEHNR and CDR2 FQNEAQ (reference sequence). The CDR3 covers 16 residues. V was pared by 0 bases and J by 7 bases, with 2 bases of the junction left unmatched. CDR3 coding DNA: TGTGCCAGCAGCTTAGCCGGGACTAGCGGGAGTAATGAGCAGTTCTTC. It specifies CASSLAGTSGSNEQFF.